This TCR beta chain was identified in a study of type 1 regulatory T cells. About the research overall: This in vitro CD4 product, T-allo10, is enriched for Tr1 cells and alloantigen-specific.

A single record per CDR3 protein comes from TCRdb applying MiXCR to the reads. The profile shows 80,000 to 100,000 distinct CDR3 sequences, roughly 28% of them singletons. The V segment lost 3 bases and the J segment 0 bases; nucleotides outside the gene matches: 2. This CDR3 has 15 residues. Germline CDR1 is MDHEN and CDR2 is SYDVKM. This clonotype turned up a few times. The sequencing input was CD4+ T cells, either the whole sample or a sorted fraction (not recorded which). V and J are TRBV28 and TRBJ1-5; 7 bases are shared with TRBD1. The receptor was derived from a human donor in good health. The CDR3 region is CASSLTGSSNQPQHF. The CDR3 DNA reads TGTGCCAGCAGTTTGACAGGGAGTAGCAATCAGCCCCAGCATTTT.